This T cell receptor beta chain was obtained from a study of response to subunit inactivated influenza vaccine. TCRdb called the RT-PCR reads again in MiXCR, with one record for every CDR3 protein. This sample has 450,000 to 700,000 distinct CDR3 sequences; about 14% occur once, and the top ten carry roughly 10%. Germline trimming cut 6 bases from V and 2 bases from J; bases unmatched to any gene: 5. From germline, CDR1 is ENHRY and CDR2 SYGVKD. The CDR3 is 16 amino acids. This receptor was identified in a middle-aged man who received an inactivated influenza vaccine. The input for sequencing was PBMCs from blood, taken 11 to 12 days after vaccination. This chain links TRBV10-3 with TRBJ2-2, with TRBD2 matching over 11 bases. CDR3 protein: CAISGLAGLNTGELFF. CDR3 bases: TGTGCCATCAGCGGACTAGCGGGCCTCAACACCGGGGAGCTGTTTTTT.